The 5 T cell receptor beta chains below come from one sample, sequenced in a study of CD8 T cells in Susac syndrome. The RNA input was roughly 0.45 to 1 ug, and it was reverse transcribed with random hexamers. TCRdb fed the immunoSEQ multiplex PCR reads into MiXCR, producing one record per CDR3 protein. The table includes some 160,000 distinct CDR3 sequences, under 95% detected once. The sequencing sample was made of CD4+ T cells from PBMCs. Receptors were obtained from a human donor in good health.

The J gene is TRBJ1-6, the V gene TRBV7-2; no firm D call. Germline V lookup: CDR1 SGHTA, CDR2 FQGNSA. Trimming cost V 6 bases and J 0 bases, with 15 bases left between them. CDR3 size: 17 residues. This CDR3 is CASRTPTSSSYNSPLHF. The CDR3 region has the DNA TGTGCCAGCAGAACACCGACGTCTAGCTCCTATAATTCACCCCTCCACTTT.

This chain links TRBV2 with TRBJ2-1, with D perhaps matching TRBD2 (5 bases). The V gene lost 4 bases and the J gene lost 2 bases, with 12 bases spanning the gap. The CDR3 has 15 amino acids. The germline CDR1 and CDR2 sequences are SNHLY and FYNNEI. The CDR3 region is CASSVEGSTYNEQFF. DNA for the CDR3: TGTGCCAGCAGTGTAGAGGGCAGCACCTACAATGAGCAGTTCTTC.

V gene TRBV18 combines with J gene TRBJ2-7, with 12 positions matching TRBD2. The V gene's germline CDR1 is KGHSH and CDR2 LQKENI. The length of the CDR3 is 15 residues. Losses at the gene ends were 5 bases for V and 6 bases for J; bases not matched to a gene: 8. The CDR3 spells CASSLPGLAGLEQYF. DNA for the CDR3: TGTGCCAGCTCATTGCCGGGACTAGCGGGTCTCGAGCAGTACTTC.

The V and J genes are TRBV5-1 and TRBJ2-7, with D hard to call. The germline gives CDR1 SGHRS, CDR2 YFSETQ. V dropped 1 base and J dropped 2 bases, with 10 bases sitting between them. The CDR3 sequence is 14 residues long. CDR3 sequence reads: CASSLTRSTYEQYF. Here the CDR3 DNA reads TGCGCCAGCAGCTTGACCCGGTCTACCTACGAGCAGTACTTC. The full variable domain, completed using reference TRBV5-1 and TRBJ2-7, is KAGVTQTPRYLIKTRGQQVTLSCSPISGHRSVSWYQQTPGQGLQFLFEYFSETQRNKGNFPGRFSGRQFSNSRSEMNVSTLELGDSALYLCASSLTRSTYEQYFGPGTRLTVT.

This chain links TRBV5-1 with TRBJ2-5; D call uncertain. The length of the CDR3 is 14 residues. Germline CDR1 SGHRS, CDR2 YFSETQ. Trimming took off 0 bases at V and 9 bases at J, with 15 bases between the two ends. Here the CDR3 DNA reads TGCGCCAGCAGCTTGGACAGTATACAAGAAGCCCAGTACTTC. Protein product: CASSLDSIQEAQYF.